What follows are 32 T cell receptor beta chains derived from one specimen sequenced in a study of T cell responses to AZD1222 COVID-19 vaccine. TCRdb's copy holds only in-frame clones and misses some; the assay was immunoSEQ multiplex PCR. The sample yields approximately 82,000 clones, more than 90% seen once. Sample: peripheral blood, taken on day 0 of AZD1222 vaccination. The source of these receptors is an adult in good health.

The V call is TRBV7-9, the J call TRBJ2-2; 8 bases map to TRBD1. This CDR3 contains 14 residues. Per germline, CDR1 SEHNR and CDR2 FQNEAQ (reference sequence). V was pared by 4 bases and J by 7 bases, with 5 bases of the junction left unmatched. CDR3 in amino acids: CASSSQGAHGELFF. CDR3 DNA: TGTGCCAGCAGCTCCCAGGGGGCGCACGGGGAGCTGTTTTTT.

The chain couples TRBV3-1 (or the pseudogene TRBV3-2) to TRBJ2-1; TRBD1 matches 9 bases. The germline V gene encodes CDR1 LGHDT and CDR2 YNNKEL (reference sequence). The CDR3 runs 14 residues. Germline trimming cut 4 bases from V and 9 bases from J; bases unmatched to any gene: 7. In DNA, the CDR3 is TGTGCCAGCAGCCTTTGGACAGGGGAAGGTGAGCAGTTCTTC. Its translation: CASSLWTGEGEQFF.

The chain is built from TRBV7-2 and TRBJ2-3, with 9 bases that match TRBD2. Germline V gene lookup returns CDR1 SGHTA and CDR2 FQGNSA. The J segment lost 4 bases and the V segment lost 2 bases, leaving 7 bases of the junction unmatched. CDR3 length: 16 residues. CDR3 sequence (DNA): TGTGCCAGCAGCTTAAGGCGGGGGGGCGTCCCAGATACGCAGTATTTT. This codes for CASSLRRGGVPDTQYF.

The chain couples TRBV3-1 (or the pseudogene TRBV3-2) to TRBJ2-2; unclear D gene. The germline V gene has CDR1 LGHDT and CDR2 YNNKEL (reference sequence). V was pared by 1 base and J by 4 bases, with 7 bases between. CDR3 length equals 14 residues. In DNA form, the CDR3 reads TGTGCCAGCAGCCAAGGAGAATTCACCGGGGAGCTGTTTTTT. Protein sequence: CASSQGEFTGELFF.

The rearrangement links TRBV15 to TRBJ1-5; D is perhaps TRBD1 (5 bases). The CDR3 length is 16 residues. Per germline, CDR1 LNHNV and CDR2 YYDKDF (reference sequence). V shed 4 bases and J shed 1 base, with 14 bases lying between them. CDR3 loop: CATSTLGTVSNQPQHF. DNA of the CDR3: TGTGCCACCAGCACTCTAGGGACTGTAAGCAATCAGCCCCAGCATTTT.

The V call is TRBV27, the J call TRBJ1-6; D possibly corresponds to TRBD1 (6 bases). The V gene lost 0 bases and the J gene lost 9 bases, with 18 bases spanning the gap. The CDR3 has 17 residues. CDR1 is MNHEY, CDR2 SMNVEV, per germline (reference sequence). CDR3 bases: TGTGCCAGCAGTTTATCGCGGGCGAGGGGGATAGGTTCACCCCTCCACTTT. Protein product: CASSLSRARGIGSPLHF.

This rearrangement joins TRBV5-6 to TRBJ2-1; 12 bases agree with TRBD1. The CDR3 has 18 amino acids. Germline assignment: CDR1 SGHDT and CDR2 YYEEEE. Germline trimming cut 0 bases from V and 3 bases from J; bases unmatched to any gene: 7. CDR3 bases: TGTGCCAGCAGCTTGGCATTAGGGACAGGGGGCATCTACAATGAGCAGTTCTTC. Translated, it gives CASSLALGTGGIYNEQFF.

The chain carries TRBV11-2 and TRBJ1-4; D gene unclear. Looked up from germline, CDR1 is SGHAT and CDR2 is FQNNGV. CDR3 size: 14 residues. Trimming pared 7 bases from V and 1 base from J, leaving 10 bases between. The CDR3 DNA is TGTGCCAGCACCACGGCGGAAACTAATGAAAAACTGTTTTTT. As protein: CASTTAETNEKLFF.

The V call is TRBV18, the J call TRBJ1-1; D is possibly TRBD1 (6 bases). The CDR3 totals 13 residues. Deletions cut 5 bases from V and 1 base from J, with 8 bases between. CDR1 KGHSH and CDR2 LQKENI come from the germline V gene. CDR3 region: CASSGDKNTEAFF. CDR3 DNA sequence: TGTGCCAGCTCAGGGGACAAGAACACTGAAGCTTTCTTT.

The chain is built from TRBV20-1 and TRBJ1-6; no reliable D call. The length of the CDR3 is 13 residues. Germline V gene data show CDR1 as DFQATT and CDR2 as SNEGSKA (reference sequence). The ends were cut back, 3 bases at V and 5 bases at J, with 8 bases in the middle. Here the CDR3 reads CSASLGDNSPLHF. The CDR3 nucleotides read TGCAGTGCTAGTCTCGGGGATAATTCACCCCTCCACTTT.

The V and J genes are TRBV7-2 and TRBJ2-5; 9 positions match TRBD1. Germline loops: CDR1 SGHTA, CDR2 FQGNSA. Trimming removed 3 bases from V and 7 bases from J; junction bases left unmatched: 9. This CDR3 region has 15 residues. The CDR3, as DNA: TGTGCCAGCAGCTTTCTACAGGGGGCACGCGGGACCCAGTACTTC. It encodes CASSFLQGARGTQYF.

The V gene is TRBV6-1, the J gene TRBJ1-5, with D tentatively TRBD1 (5 bases). Germline V CDR1 and CDR2: MNHNS, SASEGT. There are 14 residues in the CDR3. Trimming cost V 8 bases and J 3 bases, with 14 bases left between them. Here the CDR3 DNA reads TGTGCCAGCGTGGGGACGGGGAACAATCAGCCCCAGCATTTT. Translation: CASVGTGNNQPQHF.

This clone was counted a few times. The gene calls are TRBV10-3 and TRBJ2-7; 8 bases map to TRBD2. With 0 bases clipped from V and 9 bases from J, the junction kept 10 bases outside the gene matches. This CDR3 contains 15 residues. Germline V CDR1 and CDR2: ENHRY, SYGVKD. The CDR3 coding sequence is TGTGCCATCAGTGAGTCTAGCGGGGAGGGTTCGGGGCAGTACTTC. Amino acid sequence: CAISESSGEGSGQYF.

This sequence joins TRBV7-8 and TRBJ1-1, with unresolved D. From germline, CDR1 is SGHVS and CDR2 FQNEAQ. With 0 bases removed from V and 4 bases from J, the gap between germline ends came to 6 bases. The CDR3 extends over 13 amino acids. CDR3 loop: CASSLATSTEAFF. In DNA, the CDR3 is TGTGCCAGCAGCTTAGCCACTAGCACTGAAGCTTTCTTT.

The J gene is TRBJ2-7, the V gene TRBV27; 11 nucleotides match TRBD2. The CDR3 consists of 14 residues. V shed 6 bases, J shed 2 bases, and the junction held 3 bases outside the gene matches. Germline lookup yields CDR1 MNHEY and CDR2 SMNVEV (reference sequence). CDR3 loop: CASRLAGDTYEQYF. CDR3 coding DNA: TGTGCCAGCAGACTAGCGGGAGATACCTACGAGCAGTACTTC.

The chain couples TRBV6-5 to TRBJ1-1; D uncertain. CDR1 is MNHEY, CDR2 SVGAGI, per germline. V was trimmed by 0 bases and J by 7 bases, leaving 15 bases between them. There are 15 residues in the CDR3. The CDR3 is CASSYSRAIKDEAFF. The CDR3 DNA reads as TGTGCCAGCAGTTACTCGAGGGCTATAAAGGATGAAGCTTTCTTT.

A note on this clone: Compared with germline, one end of the junction differs, possibly owing to a read error. V is TRBV12-3 or TRBV12-4 and J is TRBJ1-2; 7 bases fit TRBD1. The CDR3 runs 13 residues. The CDR3 reads CASASPFRDSHIF. CDR3 nucleotides: TGTGCCAGCGCATCGCCTTTCCGGGACAGCCACATCTTC.

The chain links TRBV6-6 to TRBJ1-2, with D perhaps TRBD1 (6 bases). The germline V gene has CDR1 MNHNY and CDR2 SVGAGI (reference sequence). This CDR3 has 14 amino acids. Trimming stripped 0 bases from V and 4 bases from J, with 9 bases between. The CDR3 DNA reads TGTGCCAGCAGTTACTCGCAGGGGAGCTATGGCTACACCTTC. It encodes CASSYSQGSYGYTF.

The V and J genes are TRBV3-1 (or the pseudogene TRBV3-2) and TRBJ2-7; perhaps TRBD2 as D (6 bases). The CDR3 consists of 16 residues. The germline V gene encodes CDR1 LGHDT and CDR2 YNNKEL (reference sequence). V lost 4 bases and J lost 4, with 20 bases in between. Written as DNA, the CDR3 is TGTGCCAGCAGCCCCCCCCTCGGGAGTGGAGGTTACGAGCAGTACTTC. It translates to CASSPPLGSGGYEQYF.

This clone was seen a single time. The V and J genes are TRBV5-1 and TRBJ2-5; D is unclear. CDR3 length: 13 residues. The V gene's germline CDR1 is SGHRS and CDR2 YFSETQ. Trimming pared 0 bases from V and 1 base from J, leaving 4 bases between. CDR3 residues: CASSLVTQETQYF. Written as DNA, the CDR3 is TGCGCCAGCAGCTTGGTGACCCAAGAGACCCAGTACTTC.

The chain employs TRBV5-4 and TRBJ2-5; possibly TRBD2 for D (6 bases). The germline CDR1 and CDR2 sequences are SGHNT and YYREEE (reference sequence). The CDR3 totals 14 residues. With 7 bases removed from V and 5 bases from J, the gap between germline ends came to 18 bases. The CDR3 region has the DNA TGTGCCAGCGCTAAGGGCGGGGACGGGGAGACCCAGTACTTC. It yields the protein CASAKGGDGETQYF.

J is TRBJ2-3 and V is TRBV6-5; D may be TRBD2 (5 bases). Germline V gene data show CDR1 as MNHEY and CDR2 as SVGAGI. Trimming stripped 2 bases from V and 0 bases from J, with 9 bases between. The CDR3 has 15 residues. Here the CDR3 reads CASSYIEGSTDTQYF. The DNA of the CDR3 is TGTGCCAGCAGTTACATAGAGGGAAGCACAGATACGCAGTATTTT.

The V call is TRBV9, the J call TRBJ2-1; 12 positions match TRBD2. The V and J ends lost 4 bases and 2 bases, in that order; junction bases with no gene match: 1. Germline V gene lookup returns CDR1 SGDLS and CDR2 YYNGEE. The CDR3 has 15 residues. The DNA of the CDR3 is TGTGCCAGCAGCCCTAGCGGGGGGGCCTACAATGAGCAGTTCTTC. This gives the protein CASSPSGGAYNEQFF.

This chain links TRBV4-3 with TRBJ1-4, with 9 positions matching TRBD1. Germline CDR1 is LGHNA and CDR2 is YSLEER. The CDR3 length is 15 residues. The J segment lost 7 bases and the V segment lost 2 bases, leaving 5 bases of the junction unmatched. In DNA form, the CDR3 reads TGCGCCAGCAGCCAACAACAGGGGGCTAGTGAAAAACTGTTTTTT. This codes for CASSQQQGASEKLFF.

This chain uses TRBV11-2 with TRBJ2-7; 8 bases match TRBD1. After removal of 4 bases from V and 3 bases from J, the junction contained 5 bases not matched to a gene. Germline CDR1 SGHAT, CDR2 FQNNGV. The CDR3 runs 14 residues. The CDR3 here is CASSSGGAFYEQYF. The CDR3 bases are TGTGCCAGCAGCTCAGGGGGCGCTTTCTACGAGCAGTACTTC.

CDR3 DNA: TGTGTGAGCTCAAAGGGGGGGGGCAATCAGCCCCAGCATTTT. It codes for CVSSKGGGNQPQHF. J is TRBJ1-5 and V is TRBV28; a possible D gene is TRBD1 (6 bases). The germline V gene encodes CDR1 MDHEN and CDR2 SYDVKM. The CDR3 covers 14 residues.

This chain joins TRBV24-1 and TRBJ2-1, with 12 bases lining up with TRBD2. This CDR3 region has 14 residues. The germline CDR1 and CDR2 sequences are KGHDR and SFDVKD. With 9 bases clipped from V and 5 bases from J, the junction kept 4 bases outside the gene matches. CDR3 loop: CATEPSGGDNEQFF. The CDR3 DNA reads TGTGCCACCGAGCCTAGCGGGGGGGACAATGAGCAGTTCTTC.

The CDR3 DNA reads as TGTGCCAGCAGGCAGGGAGGGTACACCGGGGAGCTGTTTTTT. Amino acids: CASRQGGYTGELFF. This chain joins TRBV2 and TRBJ2-2; TRBD2 agrees at 7 bases. Germline values: CDR1 SNHLY, CDR2 FYNNEI. Germline trimming cut 6 bases from V and 3 bases from J; bases unmatched to any gene: 4. The CDR3 has 14 residues.

The J gene is TRBJ1-2, the V gene TRBV19, with D maybe TRBD1 (5 bases). The CDR3 has 10 amino acids. The germline V gene has CDR1 LNHDA and CDR2 SQIVND (reference sequence). The CDR3 DNA reads TGTGCAAGCAGGGACTATGGCTACACCTTC. Its protein is CASRDYGYTF.

The chain is built from TRBV20-1 and TRBJ2-1, with D perhaps matching TRBD2 (6 bases). The V end lost 7 bases, the J end lost 9 bases, and 13 bases lay between the germline ends. The CDR3 consists of 11 residues. In germline, CDR1 is DFQATT, CDR2 SNEGSKA (reference sequence). CDR3 loop: CSGGGALEQFF. As DNA, the CDR3 is TGCAGTGGAGGCGGGGCCCTTGAGCAGTTCTTC.

The rearrangement joins TRBV5-1 to TRBJ2-7; 8 bases fit TRBD2. The CDR3 loop spans 17 amino acids. Germline CDR1 reads SGHRS; CDR2 reads YFSETQ. Unmatched junction bases numbered 9, after V lost 0 bases and J lost 1 base. CDR3 DNA: TGCGCCAGCAGCTTGGCAGCGGGGGAGCCTACTTCCTACGAGCAGTACTTC. Translating it yields CASSLAAGEPTSYEQYF.

In its sample, this clone was seen a few times. The V gene is TRBV7-9, the J gene TRBJ1-2; D is possibly TRBD1 (5 bases). There are 14 residues in the CDR3. V lost 2 bases to trimming and J lost 8 bases, with 15 bases between them. Germline assignment: CDR1 SEHNR and CDR2 FQNEAQ (reference sequence). Written as DNA, the CDR3 is TGTGCCAGCAGCTTACCCTCAGGGATTGGAGGCTACACCTTC. Protein: CASSLPSGIGGYTF.